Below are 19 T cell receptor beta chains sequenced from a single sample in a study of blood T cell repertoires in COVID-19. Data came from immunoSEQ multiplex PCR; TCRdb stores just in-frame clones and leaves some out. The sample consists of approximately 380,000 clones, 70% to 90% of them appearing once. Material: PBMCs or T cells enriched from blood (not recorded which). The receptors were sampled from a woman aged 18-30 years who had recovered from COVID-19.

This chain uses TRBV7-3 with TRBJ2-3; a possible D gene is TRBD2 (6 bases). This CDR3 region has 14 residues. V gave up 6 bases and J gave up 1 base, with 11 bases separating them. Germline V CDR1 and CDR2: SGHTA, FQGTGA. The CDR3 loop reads CASRQSSGTDTQYF. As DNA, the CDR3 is TGTGCCAGCAGGCAATCTAGCGGCACAGATACGCAGTATTTT. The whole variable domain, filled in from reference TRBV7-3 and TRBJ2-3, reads GAGVSQTPSNKVTEKGKYVELRCDPISGHTALYWYRQSLGQGPEFLIYFQGTGAADDSGLPNDRFFAVRPEGSVSTLKIQRTERGDSAVYLCASRQSSGTDTQYFGPGTRLTVL.

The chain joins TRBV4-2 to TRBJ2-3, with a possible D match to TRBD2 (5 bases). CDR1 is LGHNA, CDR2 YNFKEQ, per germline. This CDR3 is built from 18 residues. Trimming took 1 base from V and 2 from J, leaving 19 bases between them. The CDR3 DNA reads TGTGCCAGCAGCCAAGGAGAAAAGGCGGGTTCCTCCACAGATACGCAGTATTTT. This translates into CASSQGEKAGSSTDTQYF.

The CDR3 loop reads CASRTSGIGQPLNNQPQHF. CDR3 DNA: TGTGCCAGCAGAACCAGTGGAATTGGACAGCCGCTAAACAATCAGCCCCAGCATTTT. The genes are TRBV28 and TRBJ1-5, with D possibly being TRBD1 (6 bases). Germline CDR1 MDHEN, CDR2 SYDVKM. There are 19 residues in the CDR3. Trimming took 6 bases from V and 3 from J, leaving 27 bases between them.

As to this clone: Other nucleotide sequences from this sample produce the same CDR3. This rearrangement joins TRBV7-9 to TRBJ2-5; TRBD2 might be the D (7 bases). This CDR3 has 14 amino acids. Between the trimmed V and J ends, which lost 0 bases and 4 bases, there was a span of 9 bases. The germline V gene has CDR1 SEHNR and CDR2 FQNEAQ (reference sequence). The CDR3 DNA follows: TGTGCCAGCAGCTTAGCGGGGGGGCGAGAGACCCAGTACTTC. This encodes CASSLAGGRETQYF. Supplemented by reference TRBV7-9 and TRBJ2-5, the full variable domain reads DTGVSQNPRHKITKRGQNVTFRCDPISEHNRLYWYRQTLGQGPEFLTYFQNEAQLEKSRLLSDRFSAERPKGSFSTLEIQRTEQGDSAMYLCASSLAGGRETQYFGPGTRLLVL.

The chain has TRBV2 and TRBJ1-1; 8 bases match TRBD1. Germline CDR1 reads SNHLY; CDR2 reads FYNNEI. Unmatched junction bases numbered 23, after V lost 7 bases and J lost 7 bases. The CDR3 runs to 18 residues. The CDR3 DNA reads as TGTGCCAGCAAACCTACCCAGGGGGCTGTGGGAGCACGCATTGAAGCTTTCTTT. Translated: CASKPTQGAVGARIEAFF.

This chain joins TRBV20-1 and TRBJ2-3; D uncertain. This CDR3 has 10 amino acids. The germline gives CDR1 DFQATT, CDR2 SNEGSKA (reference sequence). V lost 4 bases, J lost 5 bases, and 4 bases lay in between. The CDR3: CSANRDTQYF. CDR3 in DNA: TGCAGTGCTAATCGAGATACGCAGTATTTT.

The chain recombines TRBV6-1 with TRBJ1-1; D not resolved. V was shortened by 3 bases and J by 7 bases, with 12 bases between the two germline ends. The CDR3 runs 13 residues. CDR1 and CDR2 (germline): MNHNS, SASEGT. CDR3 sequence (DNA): TGTGCCAGCAGTGAGATCGACGGACTTGAAGCTTTCTTT. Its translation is CASSEIDGLEAFF.

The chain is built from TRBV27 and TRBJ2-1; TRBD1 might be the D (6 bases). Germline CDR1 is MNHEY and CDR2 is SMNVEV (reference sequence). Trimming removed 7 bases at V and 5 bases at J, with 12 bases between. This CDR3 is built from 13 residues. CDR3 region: CASTLTGNNEQFF. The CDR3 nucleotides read TGTGCCAGCACTCTTACAGGGAACAATGAGCAGTTCTTC.

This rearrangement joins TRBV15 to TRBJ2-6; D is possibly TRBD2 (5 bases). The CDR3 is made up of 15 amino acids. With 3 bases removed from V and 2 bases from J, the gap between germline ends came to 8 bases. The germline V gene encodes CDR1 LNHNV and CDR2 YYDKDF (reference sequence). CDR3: CATSSGGAGANVLTF. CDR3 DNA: TGTGCCACCAGCAGCGGAGGTGCTGGGGCCAACGTCCTGACTTTC.

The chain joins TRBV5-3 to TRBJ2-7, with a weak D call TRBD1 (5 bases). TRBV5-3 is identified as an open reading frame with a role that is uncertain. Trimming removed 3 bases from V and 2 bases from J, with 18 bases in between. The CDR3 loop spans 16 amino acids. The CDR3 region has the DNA TGTGCCAGAAGCTCCCCCCCACAGGCGGCCACCTACGAGCAGTACTTC. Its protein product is CARSSPPQAATYEQYF.

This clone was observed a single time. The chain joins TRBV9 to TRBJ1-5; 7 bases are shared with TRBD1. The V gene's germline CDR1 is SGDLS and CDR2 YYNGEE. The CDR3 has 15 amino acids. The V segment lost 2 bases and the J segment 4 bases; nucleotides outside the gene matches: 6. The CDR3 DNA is TGTGCCAGCAGCGTTTCGGGCAGGGGGAATCAGCCCCAGCATTTT. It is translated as CASSVSGRGNQPQHF.

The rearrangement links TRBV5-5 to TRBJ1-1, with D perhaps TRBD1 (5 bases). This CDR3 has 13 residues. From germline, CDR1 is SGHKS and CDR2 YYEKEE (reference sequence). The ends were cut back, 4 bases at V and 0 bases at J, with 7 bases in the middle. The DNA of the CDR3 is TGTGCCAGCAGCCAAGGGGTGAACACTGAAGCTTTCTTT. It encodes CASSQGVNTEAFF.

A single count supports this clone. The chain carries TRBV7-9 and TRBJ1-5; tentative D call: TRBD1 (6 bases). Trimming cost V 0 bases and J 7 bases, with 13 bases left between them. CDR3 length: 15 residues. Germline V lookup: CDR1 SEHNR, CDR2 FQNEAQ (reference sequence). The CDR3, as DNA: TGTGCCAGCAGCTTAGCGTGGGGGCGCGGGCAGCCCCAGCATTTT. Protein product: CASSLAWGRGQPQHF.

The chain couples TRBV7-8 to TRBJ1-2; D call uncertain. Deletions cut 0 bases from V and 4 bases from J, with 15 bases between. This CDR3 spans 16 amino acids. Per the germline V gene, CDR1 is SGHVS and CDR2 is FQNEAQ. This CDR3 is CASSLALEPVAYGYTF. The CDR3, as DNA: TGTGCCAGCAGCTTAGCCCTAGAACCCGTTGCCTATGGCTACACCTTC. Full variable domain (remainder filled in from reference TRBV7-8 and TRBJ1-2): GAGVSQSPRYKVAKRGQDVALRCDPISGHVSLFWYQQALGQGPEFLTYFQNEAQLDKSGLPSDRFFAERPEGSVSTLKIQRTQQEDSAVYLCASSLALEPVAYGYTFGSGTRLTVV.

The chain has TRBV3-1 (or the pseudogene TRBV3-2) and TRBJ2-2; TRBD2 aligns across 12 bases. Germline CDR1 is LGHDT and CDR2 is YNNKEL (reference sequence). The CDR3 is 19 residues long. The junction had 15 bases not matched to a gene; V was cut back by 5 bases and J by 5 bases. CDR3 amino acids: CASSEGQILAGGRTGELFF. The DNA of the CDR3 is TGTGCCAGCAGCGAAGGGCAAATCCTAGCGGGGGGGCGGACCGGGGAGCTGTTTTTT.

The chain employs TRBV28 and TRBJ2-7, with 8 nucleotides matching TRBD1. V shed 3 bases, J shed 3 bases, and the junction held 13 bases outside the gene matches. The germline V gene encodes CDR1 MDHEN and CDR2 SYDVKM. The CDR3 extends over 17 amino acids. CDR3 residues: CASSFPFRQGAGYEQYF. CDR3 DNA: TGTGCCAGCAGTTTTCCGTTTCGCCAGGGGGCCGGCTACGAGCAGTACTTC.

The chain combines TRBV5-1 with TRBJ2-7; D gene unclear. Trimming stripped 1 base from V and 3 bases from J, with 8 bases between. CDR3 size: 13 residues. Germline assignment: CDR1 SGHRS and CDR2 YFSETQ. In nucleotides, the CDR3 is TGCGCCAGCAGCTTGAGTGCAGGCTACGAGCAGTACTTC. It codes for CASSLSAGYEQYF.

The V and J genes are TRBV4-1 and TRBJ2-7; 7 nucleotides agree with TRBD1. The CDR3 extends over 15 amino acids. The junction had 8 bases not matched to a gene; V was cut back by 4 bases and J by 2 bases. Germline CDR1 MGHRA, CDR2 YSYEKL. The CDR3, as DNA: TGCGCCAGCAGCCTACCGACAGGGATTCCCTACGAGCAGTACTTC. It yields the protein CASSLPTGIPYEQYF.

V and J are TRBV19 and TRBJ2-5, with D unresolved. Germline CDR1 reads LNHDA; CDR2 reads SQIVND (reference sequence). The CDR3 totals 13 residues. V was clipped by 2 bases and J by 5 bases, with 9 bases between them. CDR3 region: CASSINGHETQYF. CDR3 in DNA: TGTGCCAGTAGTATAAACGGTCACGAGACCCAGTACTTC.